What follows is one T cell receptor beta chain and its context. TCRdb's copy holds only in-frame clones and misses some; the assay was immunoSEQ multiplex PCR. The data hold roughly 25,000 clones, with around 86% observed a single time. No patient had autoimmune disease or received systemic immunosuppression. These data originate in a study of OX40 agonist ivuxolimab in advanced cancers. The germline V gene encodes CDR1 SNHLY and CDR2 FYNNEI. J was trimmed by 6 bases and V by 5 bases; bases with no gene match: 7. This CDR3 is 15 amino acids long. The sample was CD4+ or CD8+ T cells sorted from blood, taken in a trial of the OX40 agonist ivuxolimab. This receptor was identified in an adult with an advanced solid tumor such as melanoma, head and neck, liver or kidney cancer. The rearrangement uses TRBV2 and TRBJ2-2, with TRBD1 matching 9 bases. The CDR3 spells CASSSTGGTSGELFF. The CDR3, as DNA: TGTGCCAGCAGTTCGACAGGGGGTACCTCCGGGGAGCTGTTTTTT. Based on the CDR3 plus reference TRBV2 and TRBJ2-2, the full variable domain is EPEVTQTPSHQVTQMGQEVILRCVPISNHLYFYWYRQILGQKVEFLVSFYNNEISEKSEIFDDQFSVERPDGSNFTLKIRSTKLEDSAMYFCASSSTGGTSGELFFGEGSRLTVL.